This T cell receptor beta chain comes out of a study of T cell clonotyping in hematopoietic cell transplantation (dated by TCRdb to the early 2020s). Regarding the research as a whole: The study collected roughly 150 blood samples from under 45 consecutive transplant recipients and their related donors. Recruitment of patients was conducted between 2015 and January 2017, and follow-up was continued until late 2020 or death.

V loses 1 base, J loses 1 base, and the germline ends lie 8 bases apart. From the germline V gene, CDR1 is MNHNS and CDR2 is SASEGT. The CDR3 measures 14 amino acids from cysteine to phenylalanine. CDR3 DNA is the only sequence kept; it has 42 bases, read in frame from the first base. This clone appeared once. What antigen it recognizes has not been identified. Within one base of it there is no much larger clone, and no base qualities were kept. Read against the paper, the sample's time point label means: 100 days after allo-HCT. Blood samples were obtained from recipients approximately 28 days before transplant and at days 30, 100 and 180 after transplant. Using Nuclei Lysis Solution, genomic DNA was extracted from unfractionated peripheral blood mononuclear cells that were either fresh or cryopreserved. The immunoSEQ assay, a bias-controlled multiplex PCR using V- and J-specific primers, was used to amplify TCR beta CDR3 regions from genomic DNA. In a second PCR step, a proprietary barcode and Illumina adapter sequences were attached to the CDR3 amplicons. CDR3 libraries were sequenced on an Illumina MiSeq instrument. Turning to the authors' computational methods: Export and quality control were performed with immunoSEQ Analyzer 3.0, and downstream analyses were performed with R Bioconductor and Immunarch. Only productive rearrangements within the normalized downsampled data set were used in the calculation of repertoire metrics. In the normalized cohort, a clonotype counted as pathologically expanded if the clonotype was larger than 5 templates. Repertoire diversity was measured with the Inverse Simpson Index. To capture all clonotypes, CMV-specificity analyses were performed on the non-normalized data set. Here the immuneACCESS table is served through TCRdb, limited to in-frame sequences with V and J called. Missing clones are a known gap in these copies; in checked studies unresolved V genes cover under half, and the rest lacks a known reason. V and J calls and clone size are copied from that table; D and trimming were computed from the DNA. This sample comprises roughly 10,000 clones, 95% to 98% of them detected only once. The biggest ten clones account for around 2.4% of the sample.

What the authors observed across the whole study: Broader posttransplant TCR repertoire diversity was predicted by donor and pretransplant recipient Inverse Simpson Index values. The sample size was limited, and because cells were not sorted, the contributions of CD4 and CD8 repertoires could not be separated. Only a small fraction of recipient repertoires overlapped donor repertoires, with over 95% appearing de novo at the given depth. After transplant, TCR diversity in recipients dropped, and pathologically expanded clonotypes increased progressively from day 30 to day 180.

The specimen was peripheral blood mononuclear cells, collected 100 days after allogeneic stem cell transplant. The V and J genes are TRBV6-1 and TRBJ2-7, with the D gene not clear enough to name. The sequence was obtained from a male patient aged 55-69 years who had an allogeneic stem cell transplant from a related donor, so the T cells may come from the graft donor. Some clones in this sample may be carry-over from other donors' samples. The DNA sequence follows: TGTGCCAGCAGTGAAGTCGGAAGATCCTACGAGCAGTACTTC. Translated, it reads CASSEVGRSYEQYF.